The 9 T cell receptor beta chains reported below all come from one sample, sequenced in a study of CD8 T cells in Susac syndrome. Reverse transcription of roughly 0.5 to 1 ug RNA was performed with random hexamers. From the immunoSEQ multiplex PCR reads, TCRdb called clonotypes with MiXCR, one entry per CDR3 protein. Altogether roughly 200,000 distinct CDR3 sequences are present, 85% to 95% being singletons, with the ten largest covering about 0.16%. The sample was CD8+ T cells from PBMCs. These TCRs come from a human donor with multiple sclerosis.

The CDR3 DNA reads as TGCAGCGTCTTCGGTGGTGATGCAGATACGCAGTATTTT. Residues: CSVFGGDADTQYF. The rearrangement links TRBV29-1 to TRBJ2-3; no clear D gene. The CDR3 covers 13 residues. Trimming removed 6 bases at V and 4 bases at J, with 14 bases between. From germline, CDR1 is SQVTM and CDR2 ANQGSEA.

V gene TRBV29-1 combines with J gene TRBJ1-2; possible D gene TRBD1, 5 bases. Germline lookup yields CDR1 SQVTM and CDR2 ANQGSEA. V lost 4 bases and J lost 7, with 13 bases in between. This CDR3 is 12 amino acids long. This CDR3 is CSVAGEGGGYTF. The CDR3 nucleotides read TGCAGCGTTGCGGGGGAAGGTGGTGGCTACACCTTC.

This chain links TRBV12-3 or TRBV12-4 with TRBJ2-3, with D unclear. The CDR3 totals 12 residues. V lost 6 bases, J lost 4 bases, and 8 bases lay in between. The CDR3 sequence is CASSRVADTQYF. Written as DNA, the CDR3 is TGTGCCAGCAGCCGAGTGGCAGATACGCAGTATTTT.

CDR3 residues: CASSRSGLNTDTQYF. In DNA, the CDR3 is TGCGCCAGCAGCCGTTCAGGGTTAAACACAGATACGCAGTATTTT. The rearrangement links TRBV4-1 to TRBJ2-3, with D possibly TRBD1 on 5 matching bases. CDR1 MGHRA and CDR2 YSYEKL come from the germline V gene. This CDR3 comprises 15 residues. With 4 bases removed from V and 2 bases from J, the gap between germline ends came to 13 bases.

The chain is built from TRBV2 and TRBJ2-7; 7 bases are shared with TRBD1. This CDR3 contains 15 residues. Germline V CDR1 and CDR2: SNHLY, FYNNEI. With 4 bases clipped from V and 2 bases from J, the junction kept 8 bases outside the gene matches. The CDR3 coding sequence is TGTGCCAGCAGTGCTCCAGGACAGGAGACCTACGAGCAGTACTTC. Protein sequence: CASSAPGQETYEQYF.

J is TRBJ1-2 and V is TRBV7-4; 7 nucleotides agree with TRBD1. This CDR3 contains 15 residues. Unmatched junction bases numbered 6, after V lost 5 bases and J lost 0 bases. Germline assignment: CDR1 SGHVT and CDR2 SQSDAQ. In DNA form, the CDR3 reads TGTGCCAGCAGCCCGTCCGGGACAGCTAACTATGGCTACACCTTC. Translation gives CASSPSGTANYGYTF. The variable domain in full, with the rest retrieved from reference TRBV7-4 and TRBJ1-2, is GAGVSQSPRYKVAKRGRDVALRCDSISGHVTLYWYRQTLGQGSEVLTYSQSDAQRDKSGRPSGRFSAERPERSVSTLKIQRTEQGDSAVYLCASSPSGTANYGYTFGSGTRLTVV.

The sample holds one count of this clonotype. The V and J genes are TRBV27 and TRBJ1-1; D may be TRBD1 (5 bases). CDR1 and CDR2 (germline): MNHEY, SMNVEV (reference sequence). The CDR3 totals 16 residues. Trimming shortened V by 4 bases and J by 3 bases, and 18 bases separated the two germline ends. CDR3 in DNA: TGTGCCAGCAGTTCGACCGTTTGGGGAGGGGACACTGAAGCTTTCTTT. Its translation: CASSSTVWGGDTEAFF.

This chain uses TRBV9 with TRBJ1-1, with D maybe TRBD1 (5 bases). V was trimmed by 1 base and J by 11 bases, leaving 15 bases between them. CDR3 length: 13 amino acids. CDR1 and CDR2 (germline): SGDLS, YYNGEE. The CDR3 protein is CASSVYGSGHAFF. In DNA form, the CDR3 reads TGTGCCAGCAGCGTATATGGGTCGGGGCACGCTTTCTTT.

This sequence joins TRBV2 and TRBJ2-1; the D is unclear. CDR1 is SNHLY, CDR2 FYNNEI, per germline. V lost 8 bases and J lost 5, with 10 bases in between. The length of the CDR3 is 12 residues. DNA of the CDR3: TGTGCCAGCTGGGCAGACAACAATGAGCAGTTCTTC. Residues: CASWADNNEQFF.